The 17 T cell receptor beta chains in this list originate from one sample, sequenced in a study of T cell responses to AZD1222 COVID-19 vaccine. This table comes from immunoSEQ multiplex PCR, and its TCRdb copy is limited to in-frame clones, with some not included. This table holds roughly 120,000 clones, 80% to 85% found once. Sequencing was performed on peripheral blood, taken on day 0 of AZD1222 vaccination. The receptors shown here come from an adult in good health.

This sequence joins TRBV5-1 and TRBJ2-1; no reliable D call. The CDR3 is made up of 13 amino acids. With 4 bases removed from V and 5 bases from J, the gap between germline ends came to 10 bases. In germline, CDR1 is SGHRS, CDR2 YFSETQ. The CDR3 nucleotides read TGCGCCAGCAGCGACCGCTACGACAATGAGCAGTTCTTC. It encodes CASSDRYDNEQFF. The variable domain in full, with the rest retrieved from reference TRBV5-1 and TRBJ2-1, is KAGVTQTPRYLIKTRGQQVTLSCSPISGHRSVSWYQQTPGQGLQFLFEYFSETQRNKGNFPGRFSGRQFSNSRSEMNVSTLELGDSALYLCASSDRYDNEQFFGPGTRLTVL.

The V gene is TRBV6-1, the J gene TRBJ2-2, with D uncertain. The CDR3 is 16 amino acids. V was shortened by 2 bases and J by 4 bases, with 14 bases between the two germline ends. Germline V CDR1 and CDR2: MNHNS, SASEGT. CDR3 amino acids: CASSERVLVPTGELFF. The CDR3 nucleotides are TGTGCCAGCAGTGAAAGGGTTCTTGTTCCCACCGGGGAGCTGTTTTTT.

This chain connects TRBV6-5 to TRBJ1-1, with D perhaps TRBD1 (5 bases). The CDR3 length is 12 residues. The germline V gene has CDR1 MNHEY and CDR2 SVGAGI. V lost 0 bases and J 10 bases, leaving 9 bases between the germline ends. CDR3 bases: TGTGCCAGCAGTTACTCTACAGGACCAGCTTTCTTT. Translated, it gives CASSYSTGPAFF.

The chain uses TRBV28 and TRBJ2-7; D uncertain. The V gene lost 2 bases and the J gene lost 4 bases, with 6 bases spanning the gap. This CDR3 is built from 12 residues. Germline CDR1 is MDHEN and CDR2 is SYDVKM. The chain's CDR3 is CASSLNKYEQYF. In nucleotides, the CDR3 is TGTGCCAGCAGTTTAAATAAATACGAGCAGTACTTC.

This clone was seen a few times. V usage is TRBV28 and J usage is TRBJ1-1; TRBD1 aligns across 11 bases. The CDR3 contains 16 residues. The J segment lost 4 bases and the V segment lost 7 bases, leaving 11 bases of the junction unmatched. In germline, CDR1 is MDHEN, CDR2 SYDVKM. Written as DNA, the CDR3 is TGTGCCAGCACCCCGGGACAGGGGGTCGGGGGCACTGAAGCTTTCTTT. As protein: CASTPGQGVGGTEAFF.

The rearrangement joins TRBV9 to TRBJ2-5; D is perhaps TRBD1 (6 bases). Germline CDR1 SGDLS, CDR2 YYNGEE. This CDR3 has 14 amino acids. V lost 4 bases, J lost 3 bases, and 13 bases lay in between. CDR3 protein: CASSPGQKKETQYF. CDR3 DNA sequence: TGTGCCAGCAGCCCTGGACAGAAGAAAGAGACCCAGTACTTC.

The chain joins TRBV5-1 to TRBJ1-1; TRBD1 might be the D (5 bases). The CDR3 totals 14 residues. V lost 0 bases, J lost 4 bases, and 10 bases lay in between. Germline assignment: CDR1 SGHRS and CDR2 YFSETQ. The CDR3 region is CASSLGGDFTEAFF. CDR3 nucleotide sequence: TGCGCCAGCAGCTTGGGAGGGGATTTCACTGAAGCTTTCTTT.

This clone was observed a few times. The rearrangement links TRBV7-9 to TRBJ2-7; 9 bases align to TRBD2. The CDR3 spans 18 residues. J gave up 0 bases and V 10 bases, and 19 bases lay outside the gene matches. Germline CDR1 is SEHNR and CDR2 is FQNEAQ (reference sequence). In DNA, the CDR3 is TGTGCCACCACCGCCGGCGGGAGGGCTTGGGGGAGCTCCTACGAGCAGTACTTC. This encodes CATTAGGRAWGSSYEQYF.

The V and J genes are TRBV6-5 and TRBJ1-3; D is unclear. The CDR3 totals 16 residues. CDR1 MNHEY and CDR2 SVGAGI come from the germline V gene. V was trimmed by 0 bases and J by 3 bases, leaving 12 bases between them. The CDR3 reads CASSYSFGSGGNTIYF. CDR3 nucleotide sequence: TGTGCCAGCAGTTACTCCTTCGGGAGTGGTGGAAACACCATATATTTT.

The rearrangement links TRBV18 to TRBJ1-1; TRBD1 aligns across 7 bases. After removal of 3 bases from V and 0 bases from J, the junction contained 4 bases not matched to a gene. CDR1 is KGHSH and CDR2 is LQKENI in the germline V gene. The CDR3 runs 15 residues. The CDR3 sequence is CASSPMTGMNTEAFF. DNA of the CDR3: TGTGCCAGCTCACCCATGACAGGGATGAACACTGAAGCTTTCTTT. Full variable domain (rest looked up from reference TRBV18 and TRBJ1-1): NAGVMQNPRHLVRRRGQEARLRCSPMKGHSHVYWYRQLPEEGLKFMVYLQKENIIDESGMPKERFSAEFPKEGPSILRIQQVVRGDSAAYFCASSPMTGMNTEAFFGQGTRLTVV.

The V call is TRBV2, the J call TRBJ1-1, with no clear D. The germline CDR1 and CDR2 sequences are SNHLY and FYNNEI. This CDR3 comprises 14 residues. The V end lost 6 bases, the J end lost 3 bases, and 14 bases lay between the germline ends. CDR3 nucleotide sequence: TGTGCCAGCAGCGAGTCGGTCACTTACACTGAAGCTTTCTTT. Translating gives CASSESVTYTEAFF.

The rearrangement uses TRBV27 and TRBJ2-7; 11 bases agree with TRBD1. The J segment lost 2 bases and the V segment lost 8 bases, leaving 5 bases of the junction unmatched. Germline CDR1 is MNHEY and CDR2 is SMNVEV (reference sequence). The CDR3 totals 14 residues. DNA for the CDR3: TGTGCCAGCGGGAGGACAGGGGGCACCTACGAGCAGTACTTC. It specifies CASGRTGGTYEQYF.

The gene calls are TRBV19 and TRBJ1-1; 8 bases map to TRBD1. V shed 6 bases, J shed 3 bases, and the junction held 9 bases outside the gene matches. The CDR3 extends over 15 amino acids. CDR1 LNHDA and CDR2 SQIVND come from the germline V gene (reference sequence). CDR3 sequence (DNA): TGTGCCAGTAGGGCCGACAGGGGTTTCCACACTGAAGCTTTCTTT. It translates to CASRADRGFHTEAFF.

This sequence joins TRBV6-5 and TRBJ2-5, with 11 bases identical to TRBD1. The J segment lost 5 bases and the V segment lost 5 bases, leaving 4 bases of the junction unmatched. The germline CDR1 and CDR2 sequences are MNHEY and SVGAGI. This CDR3 region has 14 residues. CDR3 sequence: CASSTRDRGETQYF. The CDR3 bases are TGTGCCAGCAGTACCCGGGACAGGGGGGAGACCCAGTACTTC.

The rearrangement joins TRBV5-4 to TRBJ2-5; the match to TRBD2 covers 11 bases. Trimming removed 4 bases from V and 7 bases from J; junction bases left unmatched: 6. CDR1 and CDR2 (germline): SGHNT, YYREEE (reference sequence). CDR3 length equals 14 residues. The CDR3 region is CASSPTSGGGTQYF. CDR3 coding DNA: TGTGCCAGCAGCCCTACTAGCGGGGGTGGGACCCAGTACTTC.

The chain is built from TRBV30 and TRBJ1-4; 10 bases align to TRBD1. This CDR3 spans 16 amino acids. Germline values: CDR1 GTSNPN, CDR2 SVGIG (reference sequence). V lost 2 bases and J lost 8; bases outside the gene matches: 11. CDR3 protein: CAWSPEGGQGYEKLFF. CDR3 coding DNA: TGTGCCTGGAGTCCCGAGGGGGGACAGGGGTACGAAAAACTGTTTTTT.

The J gene is TRBJ2-7, the V gene TRBV9; D is unclear. The CDR3 length is 11 residues. V was trimmed by 3 bases and J by 8 bases, leaving 9 bases between them. Germline assignment: CDR1 SGDLS and CDR2 YYNGEE. The CDR3: CASSGEGQQYF. For the CDR3, the DNA is TGTGCCAGCAGCGGAGAAGGGCAGCAGTACTTC.